The 9 T cell receptor beta chains listed next were all sequenced from one sample in a study of T cell repertoires in cytomegalovirus infection. TCRdb reprocessed the reads with MiXCR, giving one entry per CDR3 protein. The profile shows roughly 340,000 distinct CDR3 sequences, 25% to 35% of them singletons. Antigens of these TCRs are unknown. The sequenced sample was cultured PBMCs, obtained from culture after CMV antigen stimulation. These receptors were taken from a human donor in good health (CMV status not recorded). Some clones in this sample may be carry-over from other donors' samples.

The CDR3 protein is CASSYGRLQETQYF. The CDR3 nucleotides are TGTGCCAGCAGTTACGGGCGGTTGCAAGAGACCCAGTACTTC. This chain links TRBV6-2 or TRBV6-3 with TRBJ2-5, with no clear D. V lost 2 bases and J lost 2, with 9 bases in between. This CDR3 region has 14 residues. The germline V gene has CDR1 MNHEY and CDR2 SVGEGT.

A few counts support this clonotype. CDR3 sequence: CSARDSSGPMNTEAFF. The DNA for the CDR3 is TGCAGTGCTAGAGATTCATCAGGGCCCATGAACACTGAAGCTTTCTTT. The V gene is TRBV20-1, the J gene TRBJ1-1, with D perhaps TRBD1 (5 bases). Per germline, CDR1 DFQATT and CDR2 SNEGSKA (reference sequence). The V end was cut by 0 bases, the J end by 0 bases, with 14 bases between. This CDR3 region has 16 residues.

The chain carries TRBV6-8 and TRBJ2-7, with D perhaps TRBD2 (5 bases). This CDR3 comprises 13 residues. V lost 8 bases, J lost 2 bases, and 13 bases lay in between. Germline CDR1 reads MNHGY; CDR2 reads SAAAGT. This chain's CDR3 is CASQLGRTYEQYF. The CDR3 region has the DNA TGTGCCAGCCAGTTAGGGAGAACCTACGAGCAGTACTTC.

This chain joins TRBV6-2 or TRBV6-3 and TRBJ1-5; TRBD1 matches at 8 bases. The CDR3 contains 13 residues. CDR1 and CDR2 from the germline V gene are MNHEY and SVGEGT. V lost 4 bases to trimming and J lost 6 bases; unmatched junction nucleotides: 2. The CDR3 DNA sequence: TGTGCCAGCAGTTGGACAGGGTCTCAGCCCCAGCATTTT. Residues: CASSWTGSQPQHF.

This clonotype was seen a few times. This chain joins TRBV20-1 and TRBJ1-1; D uncertain. The germline gives CDR1 DFQATT, CDR2 SNEGSKA (reference sequence). V lost 3 bases and J lost 3, with 11 bases in between. The CDR3 runs to 13 residues. CDR3 in amino acids: CSASSGLDTEAFF. The DNA of the CDR3 is TGCAGTGCTAGTTCCGGGTTGGACACTGAAGCTTTCTTT.

This clonotype appeared many times. The chain combines TRBV7-6 with TRBJ2-5, with D possibly being TRBD1 (5 bases). The germline CDR1 and CDR2 sequences are SGHVS and FNYEAQ. The CDR3 contains 17 residues. Trimming left V 2 bases short and J 4 bases short, with 20 bases between. As DNA, the CDR3 is TGTGCCAGCAGCTTAAGTTACGCGCGGTATAGGGGAGAGACCCAGTACTTC. This gives the protein CASSLSYARYRGETQYF.

The sample holds many counts of this clonotype. Sequence at one end of the junction differs from germline and may be a read error. The chain uses TRBV7-2 and TRBJ2-2; D possibly corresponds to TRBD2 (5 bases). This CDR3 has 16 amino acids. Germline values: CDR1 SGHTA, CDR2 FQGNSA. CDR3 sequence reads: CASSLAMGRNTGELFF. CDR3 DNA sequence: TGTGCCAGCAGCCTAGCAATGGGTCGAAACACCGGGGAGCTGTTTTTT.

This sequence joins TRBV19 and TRBJ2-1, with 13 bases that match TRBD2. V shed 5 bases and J 7 bases; nucleotides not matched to a gene: 8. The CDR3 is made up of 16 amino acids. The V gene's germline CDR1 is LNHDA and CDR2 SQIVND (reference sequence). The CDR3 bases are TGTGCCAGTAGTTCTCCGGGACTAGCGGGGTGGAATGAGCAGTTCTTC. It encodes CASSSPGLAGWNEQFF.

The gene calls are TRBV6-2 or TRBV6-3 and TRBJ1-4; D is uncertain. Looked up from germline, CDR1 is MNHEY and CDR2 is SVGEGT. The V and J ends lost 6 bases and 4 bases respectively, with 15 bases between them. The CDR3 covers 15 residues. Written as DNA, the CDR3 is TGTGCCAGCAGCTTCCCTCTCCTGCTTAATGAAAAACTGTTTTTT. It translates to CASSFPLLLNEKLFF.